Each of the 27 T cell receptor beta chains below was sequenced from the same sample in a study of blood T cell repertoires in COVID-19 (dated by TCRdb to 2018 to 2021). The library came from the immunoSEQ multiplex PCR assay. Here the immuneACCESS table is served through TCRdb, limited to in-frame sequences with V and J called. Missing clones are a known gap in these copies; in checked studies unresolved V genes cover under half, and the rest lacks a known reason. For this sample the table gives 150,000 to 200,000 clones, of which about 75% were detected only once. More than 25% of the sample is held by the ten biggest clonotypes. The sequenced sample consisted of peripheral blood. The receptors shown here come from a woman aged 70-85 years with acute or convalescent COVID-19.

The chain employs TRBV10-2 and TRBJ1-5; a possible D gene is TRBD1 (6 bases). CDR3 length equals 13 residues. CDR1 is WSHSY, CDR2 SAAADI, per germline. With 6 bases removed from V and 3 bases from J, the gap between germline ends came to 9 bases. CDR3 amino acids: CASRGQNNQPQHF. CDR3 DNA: TGCGCCAGCAGAGGACAGAACAATCAGCCCCAGCATTTT.

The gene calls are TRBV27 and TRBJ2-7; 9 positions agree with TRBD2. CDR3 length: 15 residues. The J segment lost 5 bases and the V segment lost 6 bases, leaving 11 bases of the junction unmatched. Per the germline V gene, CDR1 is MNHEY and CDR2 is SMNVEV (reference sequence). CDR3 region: CASSALGTSRDEQYF. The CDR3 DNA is TGTGCCAGCAGCGCGCTAGGGACTAGCAGGGACGAGCAGTACTTC.

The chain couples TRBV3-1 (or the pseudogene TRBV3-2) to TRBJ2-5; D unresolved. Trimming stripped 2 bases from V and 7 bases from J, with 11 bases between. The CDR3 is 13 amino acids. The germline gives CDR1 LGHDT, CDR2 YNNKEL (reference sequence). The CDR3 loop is CASSQRSPGTQYF. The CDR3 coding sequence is TGTGCCAGCAGCCAAAGGTCCCCAGGGACCCAGTACTTC.

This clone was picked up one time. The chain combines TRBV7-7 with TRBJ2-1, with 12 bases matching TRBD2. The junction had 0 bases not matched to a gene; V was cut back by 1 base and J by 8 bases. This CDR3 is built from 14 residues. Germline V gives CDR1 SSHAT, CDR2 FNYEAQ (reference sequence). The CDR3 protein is CASSLGTSGDEQFF. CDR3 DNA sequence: TGTGCCAGCAGCTTAGGGACTAGCGGGGATGAGCAGTTCTTC.

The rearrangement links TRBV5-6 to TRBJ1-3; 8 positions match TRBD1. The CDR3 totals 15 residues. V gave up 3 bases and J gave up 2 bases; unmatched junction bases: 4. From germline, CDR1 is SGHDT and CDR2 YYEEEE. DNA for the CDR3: TGTGCCAGCAGCTCGACCAGGGGGCCTGGAAACACCATATATTTT. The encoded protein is CASSSTRGPGNTIYF. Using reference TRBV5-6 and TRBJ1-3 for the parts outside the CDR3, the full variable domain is DAGVTQSPTHLIKTRGQQVTLRCSPKSGHDTVSWYQQALGQGPQFIFQYYEEEERQRGNFPDRFSGHQFPNYSSELNVNALLLGDSALYLCASSSTRGPGNTIYFGEGSWLTVV.

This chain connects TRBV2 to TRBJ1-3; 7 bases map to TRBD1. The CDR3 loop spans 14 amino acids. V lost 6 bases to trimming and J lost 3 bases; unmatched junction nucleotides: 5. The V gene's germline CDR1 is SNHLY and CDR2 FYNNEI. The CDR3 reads CASSLTGNGNTIYF. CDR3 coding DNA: TGTGCCAGCAGCCTGACAGGGAATGGAAACACCATATATTTT.

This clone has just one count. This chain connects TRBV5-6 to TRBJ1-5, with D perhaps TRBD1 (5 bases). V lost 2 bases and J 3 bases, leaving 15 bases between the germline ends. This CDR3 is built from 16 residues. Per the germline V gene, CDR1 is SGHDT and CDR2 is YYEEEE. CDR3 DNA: TGTGCCAGCAGCTTTCGGGGGATGACCCACAATCAGCCCCAGCATTTT. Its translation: CASSFRGMTHNQPQHF.

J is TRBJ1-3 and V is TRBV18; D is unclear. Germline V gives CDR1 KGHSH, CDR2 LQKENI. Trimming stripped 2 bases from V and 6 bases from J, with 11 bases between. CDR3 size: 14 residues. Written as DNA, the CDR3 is TGTGCCAGCTCACCAGGCGGGGATCCAAACACCATATATTTT. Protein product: CASSPGGDPNTIYF.

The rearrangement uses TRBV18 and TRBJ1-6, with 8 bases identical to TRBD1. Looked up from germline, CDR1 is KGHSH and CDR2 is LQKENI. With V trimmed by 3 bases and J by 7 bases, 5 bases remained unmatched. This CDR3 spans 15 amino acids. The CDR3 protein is CASSPRTGQNSPLHF. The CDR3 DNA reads TGTGCCAGCTCACCGAGGACAGGGCAAAATTCACCCCTCCACTTT.

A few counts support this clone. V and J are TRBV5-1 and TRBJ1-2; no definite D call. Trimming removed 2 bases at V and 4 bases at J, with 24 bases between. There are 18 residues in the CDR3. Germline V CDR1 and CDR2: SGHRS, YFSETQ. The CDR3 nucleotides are TGCGCCAGCAGCTTAAGTGCTAGCTCGGCCGCCTTAGGCTATGGCTACACCTTC. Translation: CASSLSASSAALGYGYTF. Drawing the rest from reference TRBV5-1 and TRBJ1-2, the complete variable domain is KAGVTQTPRYLIKTRGQQVTLSCSPISGHRSVSWYQQTPGQGLQFLFEYFSETQRNKGNFPGRFSGRQFSNSRSEMNVSTLELGDSALYLCASSLSASSAALGYGYTFGSGTRLTVV.

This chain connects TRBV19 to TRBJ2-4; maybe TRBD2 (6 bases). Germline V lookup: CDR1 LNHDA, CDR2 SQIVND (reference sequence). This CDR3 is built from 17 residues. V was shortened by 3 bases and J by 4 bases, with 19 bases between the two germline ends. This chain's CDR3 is CASSMDGSVAKKNIQYF. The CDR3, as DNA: TGTGCCAGTAGTATGGACGGGAGTGTGGCCAAGAAAAACATTCAGTACTTC.

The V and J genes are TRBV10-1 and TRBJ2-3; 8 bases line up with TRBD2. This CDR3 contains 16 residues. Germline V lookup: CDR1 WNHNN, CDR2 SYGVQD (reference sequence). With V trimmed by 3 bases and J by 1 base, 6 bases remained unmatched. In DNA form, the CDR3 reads TGCGCCAGCAGTGATCCAGCGGGAGCCGGCACAGATACGCAGTATTTT. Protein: CASSDPAGAGTDTQYF.

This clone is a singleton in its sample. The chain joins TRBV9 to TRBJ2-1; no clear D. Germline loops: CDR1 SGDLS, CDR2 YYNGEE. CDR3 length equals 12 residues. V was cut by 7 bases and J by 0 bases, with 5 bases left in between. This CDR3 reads CASGPSYNEQFF. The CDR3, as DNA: TGTGCCAGCGGGCCCTCCTACAATGAGCAGTTCTTC. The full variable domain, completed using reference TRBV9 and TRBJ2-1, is DSGVTQTPKHLITATGQRVTLRCSPRSGDLSVYWYQQSLDQGLQFLIQYYNGEERAKGNILERFSAQQFPDLHSELNLSSLELGDSALYFCASGPSYNEQFFGPGTRLTVL.

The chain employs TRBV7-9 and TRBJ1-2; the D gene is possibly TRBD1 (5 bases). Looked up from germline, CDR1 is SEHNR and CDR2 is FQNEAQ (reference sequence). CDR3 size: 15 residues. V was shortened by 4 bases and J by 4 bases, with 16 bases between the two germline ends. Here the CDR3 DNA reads TGTGCCAGCAGCTCGGACGGGGGGTTTTTCTATGGCTACACCTTC. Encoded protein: CASSSDGGFFYGYTF. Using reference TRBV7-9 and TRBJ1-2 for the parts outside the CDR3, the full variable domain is DTGVSQNPRHKITKRGQNVTFRCDPISEHNRLYWYRQTLGQGPEFLTYFQNEAQLEKSRLLSDRFSAERPKGSFSTLEIQRTEQGDSAMYLCASSSDGGFFYGYTFGSGTRLTVV.

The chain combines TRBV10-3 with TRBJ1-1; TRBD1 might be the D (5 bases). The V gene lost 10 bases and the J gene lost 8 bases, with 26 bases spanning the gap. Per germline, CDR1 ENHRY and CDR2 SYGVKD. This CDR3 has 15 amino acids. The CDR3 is CATQWMDTDPSEAFF. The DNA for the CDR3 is TGTGCCACCCAATGGATGGACACCGATCCGTCGGAAGCTTTCTTT.

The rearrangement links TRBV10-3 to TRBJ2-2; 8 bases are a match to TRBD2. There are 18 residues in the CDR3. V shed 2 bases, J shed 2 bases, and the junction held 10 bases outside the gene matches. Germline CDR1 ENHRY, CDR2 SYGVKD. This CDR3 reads CAISERGTSGLNTGELFF. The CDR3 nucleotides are TGTGCCATCAGTGAGCGAGGCACTAGCGGTTTAAACACCGGGGAGCTGTTTTTT.

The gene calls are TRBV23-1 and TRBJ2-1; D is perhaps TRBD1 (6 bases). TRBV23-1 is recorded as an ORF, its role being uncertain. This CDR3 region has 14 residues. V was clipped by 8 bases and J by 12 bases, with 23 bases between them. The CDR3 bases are TGCGCCAGCTCAGGGGCGGATACCCAGAAGGGGCAGTTCTTC. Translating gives CASSGADTQKGQFF.

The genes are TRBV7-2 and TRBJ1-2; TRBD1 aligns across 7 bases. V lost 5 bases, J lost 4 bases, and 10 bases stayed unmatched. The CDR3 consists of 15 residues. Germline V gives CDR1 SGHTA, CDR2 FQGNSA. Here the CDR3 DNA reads TGTGCCAGCAGCCCCCAGACAGGGAGCCGCTATGGCTACACCTTC. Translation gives CASSPQTGSRYGYTF.

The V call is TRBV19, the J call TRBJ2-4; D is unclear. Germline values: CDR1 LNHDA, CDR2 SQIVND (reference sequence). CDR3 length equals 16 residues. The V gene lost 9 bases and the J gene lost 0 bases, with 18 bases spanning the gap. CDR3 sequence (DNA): TGTGCCAGCAAACCCGATGACAAAATAGCCAAAAACATTCAGTACTTC. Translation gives CASKPDDKIAKNIQYF. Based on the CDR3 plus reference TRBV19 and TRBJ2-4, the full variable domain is DGGITQSPKYLFRKEGQNVTLSCEQNLNHDAMYWYRQDPGQGLRLIYYSQIVNDFQKGDIAEGYSVSREKKESFPLTVTSAQKNPTAFYLCASKPDDKIAKNIQYFGAGTRLSVL.

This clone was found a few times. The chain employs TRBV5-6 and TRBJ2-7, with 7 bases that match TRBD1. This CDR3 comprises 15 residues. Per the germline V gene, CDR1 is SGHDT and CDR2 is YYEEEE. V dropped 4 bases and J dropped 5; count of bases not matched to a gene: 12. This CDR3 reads CASSRGQVVLNEQYF. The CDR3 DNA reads TGTGCCAGCAGCCGTGGACAGGTCGTACTCAACGAGCAGTACTTC.

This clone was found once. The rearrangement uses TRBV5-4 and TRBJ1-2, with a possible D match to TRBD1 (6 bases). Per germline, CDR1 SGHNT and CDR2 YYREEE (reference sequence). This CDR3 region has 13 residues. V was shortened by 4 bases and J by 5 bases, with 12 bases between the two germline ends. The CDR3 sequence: CASSPDRFYGYTF. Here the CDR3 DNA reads TGTGCCAGCAGCCCTGACAGGTTTTATGGCTACACCTTC.

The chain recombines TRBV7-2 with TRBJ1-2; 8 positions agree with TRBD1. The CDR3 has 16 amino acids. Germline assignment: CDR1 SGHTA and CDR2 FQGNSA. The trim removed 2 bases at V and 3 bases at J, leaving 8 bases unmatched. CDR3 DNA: TGTGCCAGCAGCTTAATCAGGGGGCGCCTTCACTATGGCTACACCTTC. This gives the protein CASSLIRGRLHYGYTF.

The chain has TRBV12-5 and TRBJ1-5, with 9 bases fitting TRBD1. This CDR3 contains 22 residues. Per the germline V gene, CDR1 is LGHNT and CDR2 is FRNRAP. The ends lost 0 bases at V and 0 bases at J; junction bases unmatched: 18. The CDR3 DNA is TGTGCTAGTGGTTTGGTCACCCCTCACAGGACAGGGGCAGTATTTAGCAATCAGCCCCAGCATTTT. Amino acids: CASGLVTPHRTGAVFSNQPQHF.

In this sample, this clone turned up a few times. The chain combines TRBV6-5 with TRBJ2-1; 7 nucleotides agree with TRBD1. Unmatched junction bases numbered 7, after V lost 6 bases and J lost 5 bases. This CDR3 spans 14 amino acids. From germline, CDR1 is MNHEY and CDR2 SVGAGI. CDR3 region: CASSRTGRDNEQFF. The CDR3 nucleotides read TGTGCCAGCAGCCGGACAGGCAGGGACAATGAGCAGTTCTTC.

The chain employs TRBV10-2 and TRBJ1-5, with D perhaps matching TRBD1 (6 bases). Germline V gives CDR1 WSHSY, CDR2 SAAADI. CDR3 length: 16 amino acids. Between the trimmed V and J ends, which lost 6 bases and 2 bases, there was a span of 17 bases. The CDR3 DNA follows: TGCGCCAGCAGAGCCGACACAGGGAGTGGCAATCAGCCCCAGCATTTT. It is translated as CASRADTGSGNQPQHF.

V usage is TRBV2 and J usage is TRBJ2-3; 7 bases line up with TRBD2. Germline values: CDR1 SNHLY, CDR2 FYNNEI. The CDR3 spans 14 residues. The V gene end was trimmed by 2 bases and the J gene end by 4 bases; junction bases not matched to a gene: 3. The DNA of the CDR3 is TGTGCCAGCAGTGAACGCGGGAGTCCAGATACGCAGTATTTT. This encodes CASSERGSPDTQYF.

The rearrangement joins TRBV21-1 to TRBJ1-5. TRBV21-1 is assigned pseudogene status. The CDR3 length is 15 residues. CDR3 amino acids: CASSPEGGANQPQHF. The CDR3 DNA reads TGTGCCAGCAGTCCTGAGGGGGGGGCAAATCAGCCCCAGCATTTT.